This T cell receptor beta chain was recorded in a study of blood T cell repertoires in COVID-19. In the study overall: COVID-19 samples from acute and convalescent phases originated in the United States, Italy and Spain. The analysed material was cDNA or gDNA that came from T cells, B-cell-depleted T cells, or PBMCs.

Authors' methods: Scientists estimated how many nucleated cells there were by amplifying reference gene primers. Method: immunoSEQ multiplex PCR; TCRdb's copy keeps in-frame clones and lacks some. From that table come the V and J calls and clone size; the DNA was used to work out D and trimming. The profile shows a few hundred thousand clones, around 81% of them singletons. The V and J ends lost 2 bases and 6 bases respectively, with 11 bases between them. Germline lookup yields CDR1 LGHNA and CDR2 YSLEER. There are 14 residues in the CDR3. The genes are TRBV4-3 and TRBJ1-5, with a tentative D call TRBD1 (5 bases). The origin of this receptor is a human donor in a cohort sampled during active COVID-19. The sequencing input was peripheral blood. The CDR3 loop reads CASSQSRVGQPQHF. As DNA, the CDR3 is TGCGCCAGCAGCCAAAGCAGGGTCGGTCAGCCCCAGCATTTT.